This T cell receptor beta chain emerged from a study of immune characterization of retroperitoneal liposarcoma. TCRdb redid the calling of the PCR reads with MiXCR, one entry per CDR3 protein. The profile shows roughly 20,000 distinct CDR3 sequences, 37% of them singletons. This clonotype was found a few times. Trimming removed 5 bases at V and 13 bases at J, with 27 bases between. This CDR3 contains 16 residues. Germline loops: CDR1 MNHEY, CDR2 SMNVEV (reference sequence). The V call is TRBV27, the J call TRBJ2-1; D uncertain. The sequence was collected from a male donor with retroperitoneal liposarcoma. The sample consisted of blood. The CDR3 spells CASSPRTTSQQETQFF. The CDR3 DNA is TGTGCCAGCAGTCCCCGAACGACTTCGCAACAAGAGACCCAGTTCTTC.